This TCR beta chain was recovered during a study of blood T cell repertoires in COVID-19. Study information: The samples span acute and convalescent COVID-19 from the United States, Italy and Spain.

With 6 bases removed from V and 6 bases from J, the gap between germline ends came to 15 bases. This CDR3 spans 14 amino acids. From germline, CDR1 is MNHEY and CDR2 SVGEGT. Authors' methods: For nucleated cells, counts were estimated from reference gene primer amplification. Produced via immunoSEQ multiplex PCR; TCRdb's table is partial and in-frame only. D and trimming were read from the DNA, whereas the V and J calls and clone size are those reported in that table. The table lists some 140,000 clones, 84% of them singletons. This clone was seen only a few times. Sequenced material: peripheral blood. The V gene is TRBV6-2 or TRBV6-3, the J gene TRBJ1-5; D not resolved. This TCR was recovered from a woman aged 80 or over with acute or convalescent COVID-19. The CDR3 DNA reads as TGTGCCAGCAGCAAGGGCGGGGTAATTCAGCCCCAGCATTTT. Its protein product is CASSKGGVIQPQHF.